Presented here are 6 T cell receptor beta chains from one specimen sequenced in a study of T-cell memory formation after mild COVID-19. TCRdb used MiXCR to reprocess the 5' RACE reads, holding one entry per CDR3 protein. The sample holds about 160,000 distinct CDR3 sequences, roughly 28% seen once. The sequencing input was PBMCs or a T cell subset sorted from them (not recorded which). The receptor set was obtained from an adult woman who had mild COVID-19 (a few samples of this study predate the infection). Cell type and time point are not known.

This clonotype was observed a handful of times. A read error may account for a junction end that differs from germline. The chain recombines TRBV7-9 with TRBJ2-3, with 10 positions matching TRBD2. The CDR3 is 15 residues long. Germline CDR1 SEHNR, CDR2 FQNEAQ (reference sequence). The CDR3 sequence: CASSLAGVPTDTQYF. In DNA, the CDR3 is TGTGCCAGCAGCCTAGCGGGGGTACCCACAGATACGCAGTATTTT.

A few counts support this clonotype. The chain carries TRBV6-2 or TRBV6-3 and TRBJ2-7, with D unclear. V gave up 0 bases and J gave up 5 bases, with 8 bases separating them. The CDR3 runs to 13 residues. Looked up from germline, CDR1 is MNHEY and CDR2 is SVGEGT. The CDR3 bases are TGTGCCAGCAGTTACTCGAACGTGGACGAGCAGTACTTC. This translates into CASSYSNVDEQYF.

V usage is TRBV12-3 or TRBV12-4 and J usage is TRBJ1-2, with 11 bases identical to TRBD1. Unmatched junction bases numbered 11, after V lost 5 bases and J lost 3 bases. The CDR3 contains 17 residues. CDR3: CASSAGTGGWLDYGYTF. The CDR3, as DNA: TGTGCCAGCAGTGCCGGGACAGGGGGGTGGCTGGACTATGGCTACACCTTC.

The rearrangement links TRBV14 to TRBJ2-1, with TRBD2 matching 7 bases. V dropped 4 bases and J dropped 6; count of bases not matched to a gene: 9. CDR1 SGHDN and CDR2 FVKESK come from the germline V gene. The length of the CDR3 is 15 residues. The DNA of the CDR3 is TGTGCCAGCAGCCTCGCGGTAGCGGGCATCAATGAGCAGTTCTTC. This gives the protein CASSLAVAGINEQFF.

The chain joins TRBV20-1 to TRBJ2-5; D is unresolved. V lost 6 bases, J lost 6 bases, and 11 bases lay in between. CDR3 length: 11 residues. CDR1 and CDR2 (germline): DFQATT, SNEGSKA (reference sequence). CDR3 DNA sequence: TGCAGTGCGCAACGATCACAGACCCAGTACTTC. It translates to CSAQRSQTQYF.

The chain is built from TRBV20-1 and TRBJ1-2; no clear D gene. Germline CDR1 is DFQATT and CDR2 is SNEGSKA (reference sequence). CDR3 length equals 14 residues. V was pared by 0 bases and J by 2 bases, with 10 bases between. The chain's CDR3 is CSARDARGNYGYTF. CDR3 sequence (DNA): TGCAGTGCTAGAGATGCAAGAGGGAACTATGGCTACACCTTC.